This T cell receptor beta chain was identified in a study of blood T cell repertoires in COVID-19. Some clones are missing from TCRdb's copy, which holds only in-frame ones; the method was immunoSEQ multiplex PCR. The sample holds under 200,000 clones; roughly 84% are singletons and the top ten take 3.2%. The CDR3 consists of 17 residues. In germline, CDR1 is MDHEN, CDR2 SYDVKM. V was pared by 4 bases and J by 3 bases, with 11 bases of the junction left unmatched. The V gene is TRBV28, the J gene TRBJ1-4, with 7 bases lining up with TRBD1. Material for sequencing was PBMCs or T cells enriched from blood (not recorded which). This receptor was obtained from a young woman who had been exposed to COVID-19. This CDR3 is CASSSFGATGPNEKLFF. Here the CDR3 DNA reads TGTGCCAGCAGTTCGTTCGGGGCGACAGGGCCTAATGAAAAACTGTTTTTT.